The rows below give T cell receptor beta chains drawn from one sample of a study of T cells after somatic rescue of genetic block. Measured with immunoSEQ multiplex PCR; TCRdb has only the in-frame clones, and not every one. The repertoire holds more than 9,000 clones, with around two thirds as singletons. The sample taken for sequencing was peripheral blood mononuclear cells (PBMCs). All receptors come from a boy between 10 and 17 years old. The CDR3 runs from the conserved cysteine through the conserved F or W. D genes are given only for firm matches. Clone size appears in some rows only: once, few, many, or a class for an expanded clone.

j_gene: TRBJ2-3; d_gene: TRBD1; abundance: once; v_gene: TRBV6-5; CDR3nt: TGTGCCATTTACAGGGGGACCGGGGCAGATACGCAGTATTTT; CDR3aa: CAIYRGTGADTQYF
j_gene: TRBJ1-5; d_gene: NA; abundance: NA; v_gene: TRBV18; CDR3nt: TGTGCCAGCTCACCAGGGGTACACAATCAGCCCCAGCATTTT; CDR3aa: CASSPGVHNQPQHF
j_gene: TRBJ2-3; d_gene: NA; abundance: NA; v_gene: TRBV14; CDR3nt: TGTGCCAGCAGCCAAGAGGGCTGGGATACGCAGTATTTT; CDR3aa: CASSQEGWDTQYF
j_gene: TRBJ2-7; d_gene: NA; abundance: few; v_gene: TRBV7-9; CDR3nt: TGTGCCAGCAGCTTACCCGGCGGATCCTACGAGCAGTACTTC; CDR3aa: CASSLPGGSYEQYF
j_gene: TRBJ2-5; d_gene: NA; abundance: NA; v_gene: TRBV5-1; CDR3nt: TGCGCCAGCAGCTTGGGGGGGCAAGAGACCCAGTACTTC; CDR3aa: CASSLGGQETQYF
j_gene: TRBJ1-6; d_gene: NA; abundance: NA; v_gene: TRBV7-9; CDR3nt: TGTGCCAGCAGCGTACAGGCGGCGGGTTCACCCCTCCACTTT; CDR3aa: CASSVQAAGSPLHF
j_gene: TRBJ1-2; d_gene: TRBD1; abundance: few; v_gene: TRBV30; CDR3nt: TGTGCCTGGAAGAGACAGGGGCGGGAGTATGGCTACACCTTC; CDR3aa: CAWKRQGREYGYTF
j_gene: TRBJ1-1; d_gene: TRBD1; abundance: NA; v_gene: TRBV28; CDR3nt: TGTGCCAGCAGAAAACAGGGGGAAGCTTTCTTT; CDR3aa: CASRKQGEAFF
j_gene: TRBJ2-7; d_gene: TRBD2; abundance: NA; v_gene: TRBV5-4; CDR3nt: TGTGCCAGCAGCCCAGGTCCAGCCTCGGGACTAGCGGGAATGCTCGAGCAGTACTTC; CDR3aa: CASSPGPASGLAGMLEQYF
j_gene: TRBJ1-5; d_gene: NA; abundance: NA; v_gene: TRBV19; CDR3nt: TGTGCCAGCCAGGAGCGGGGGGGTCAGCCCCAGCATTTT; CDR3aa: CASQERGGQPQHF
j_gene: TRBJ1-5; d_gene: NA; abundance: NA; v_gene: TRBV6-6; CDR3nt: TGTGCCAGCAGTTACTCGGACAGACATCAGCCCCAGCATTTT; CDR3aa: CASSYSDRHQPQHF
j_gene: TRBJ2-3; d_gene: TRBD2; abundance: NA; v_gene: TRBV10-2; CDR3nt: TGCGCCAGCAGTGTTCAACCGGGAGGGGGCACAGATACGCAGTATTTT; CDR3aa: CASSVQPGGGTDTQYF
j_gene: TRBJ2-6; d_gene: NA; abundance: NA; v_gene: TRBV5-1; CDR3nt: TGCGCCAGCAGCTTGAGCGGGCAGGGCGACTCTGGGGCCAACGTCCTGACTTTC; CDR3aa: CASSLSGQGDSGANVLTF
j_gene: TRBJ1-2; d_gene: TRBD1; abundance: NA; v_gene: TRBV7-8; CDR3nt: TGTGCCAGCAGTACGCCGGGACAGGGTAACTATGGCTACACCTTC; CDR3aa: CASSTPGQGNYGYTF
j_gene: TRBJ1-2; d_gene: TRBD1; abundance: NA; v_gene: TRBV7-8; CDR3nt: TGTGCCAGCAGCTTAGCGCGGACAGGGAGGGATGGCTACACCTTC; CDR3aa: CASSLARTGRDGYTF
j_gene: TRBJ1-4; d_gene: NA; abundance: NA; v_gene: TRBV7-9; CDR3nt: TGTGCCAGCAGCTTGGGCACAAGGAACTGGGGGGAAAAACTGTTTTTT; CDR3aa: CASSLGTRNWGEKLFF
j_gene: TRBJ1-1; d_gene: NA; abundance: NA; v_gene: TRBV19; CDR3nt: TGTGCCAGTAGTATATATCTCATGAACACTGAAGCTTTCTTT; CDR3aa: CASSIYLMNTEAFF
j_gene: TRBJ2-7; d_gene: NA; abundance: once; v_gene: TRBV7-6; CDR3nt: TGTGCCAGCAGCCCCACCGGGCACGAGCAGTACTTC; CDR3aa: CASSPTGHEQYF
j_gene: TRBJ2-1; d_gene: NA; abundance: NA; v_gene: TRBV30; CDR3nt: TGTGCCTGGATGATAGCGGAGGGCTACAATGAGCAGTTCTTC; CDR3aa: CAWMIAEGYNEQFF
j_gene: TRBJ1-5; d_gene: NA; abundance: medium-sized; v_gene: TRBV7-9; CDR3nt: TGTGCCAGCAGCTTCTCCCCGGACAGTTATAGCAATCAGCCCCAGCATTTT; CDR3aa: CASSFSPDSYSNQPQHF
j_gene: TRBJ1-1; d_gene: TRBD1; abundance: NA; v_gene: TRBV10-2; CDR3nt: TGCGCCAGCAGTGAGAGACAGGGGTGGAACACTGAAGCTTTCTTT; CDR3aa: CASSERQGWNTEAFF
j_gene: TRBJ2-7; d_gene: TRBD1; abundance: NA; v_gene: TRBV18; CDR3nt: TGTGCCAGCTCACCAGTTCAGGGGGCCTACGAGCAGTACTTC; CDR3aa: CASSPVQGAYEQYF
j_gene: TRBJ2-5; d_gene: TRBD1; abundance: NA; v_gene: TRBV28; CDR3nt: TGTGCCAGCAGTTTCACAGGGGGCCTTGAGACCCAGTACTTC; CDR3aa: CASSFTGGLETQYF
j_gene: TRBJ1-5; d_gene: NA; abundance: medium-sized; v_gene: TRBV5-4; CDR3nt: TGTGCCAGCAGCTTGGGATCGAATCAGCCCCAGCATTTT; CDR3aa: CASSLGSNQPQHF
j_gene: TRBJ2-6; d_gene: NA; abundance: NA; v_gene: TRBV27; CDR3nt: TGTGCCAGCAGTTTGATAAAAGGGATAGGGGCCAACGTCCTGACTTTC; CDR3aa: CASSLIKGIGANVLTF
j_gene: TRBJ2-1; d_gene: TRBD2; abundance: few; v_gene: TRBV10-3; CDR3nt: TGTGCCATCAGTGAGTCGACTAGCGGGAGGGCCTACAATGAGCAGTTCTTC; CDR3aa: CAISESTSGRAYNEQFF
j_gene: TRBJ1-5; d_gene: NA; abundance: NA; v_gene: TRBV18; CDR3nt: TGTGCCAGCTCACCGACACAGAATAGCAATCAGCCCCAGCATTTT; CDR3aa: CASSPTQNSNQPQHF